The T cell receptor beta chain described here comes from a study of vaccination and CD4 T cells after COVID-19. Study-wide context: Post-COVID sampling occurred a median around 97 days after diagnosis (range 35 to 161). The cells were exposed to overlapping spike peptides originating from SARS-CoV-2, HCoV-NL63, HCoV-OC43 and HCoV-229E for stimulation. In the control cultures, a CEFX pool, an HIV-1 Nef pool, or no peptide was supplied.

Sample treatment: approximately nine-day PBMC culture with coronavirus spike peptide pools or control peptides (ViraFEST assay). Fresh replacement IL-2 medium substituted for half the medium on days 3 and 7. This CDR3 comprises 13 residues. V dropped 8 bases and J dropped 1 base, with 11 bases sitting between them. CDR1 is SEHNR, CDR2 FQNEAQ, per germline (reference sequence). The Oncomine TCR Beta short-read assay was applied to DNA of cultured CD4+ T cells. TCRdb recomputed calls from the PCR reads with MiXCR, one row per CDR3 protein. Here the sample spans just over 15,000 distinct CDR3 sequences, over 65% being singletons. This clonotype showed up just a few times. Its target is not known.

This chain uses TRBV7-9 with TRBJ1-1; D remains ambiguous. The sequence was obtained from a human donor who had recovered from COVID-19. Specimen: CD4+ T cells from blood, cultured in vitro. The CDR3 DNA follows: TGTGCCAGCCACCGTTATGGGAACACTGAAGCTTTCTTT. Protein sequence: CASHRYGNTEAFF.